This T cell receptor beta chain originates from a study of T cell responses to AZD1222 COVID-19 vaccine. Whole-study findings and limits: Baseline seropositivity occurred in only a handful of AZD1222 recipients. Most donors were white British and more were female, and clonal diversity was possibly underestimated. Vaccine-related CD4 TCRs covered spike, predominating at 160-218 and 743-854.

Profiling relied on immunoSEQ multiplex PCR, and the TCRdb table lists in-frame clones only, not all of them. The sample includes about 140,000 clones, 88% of them seen just once. Comment on this clone: Its target is unknown.

CDR1 and CDR2 from the germline V gene are MGHRA and YSYEKL. The germline V and J ends were trimmed by 2 bases and 10 bases, with 21 bases remaining between them. This CDR3 has 16 amino acids. This chain uses TRBV4-1 with TRBJ1-5; D unclear. This clonotype originated in an adult who received the AZD1222 COVID-19 vaccine. This specimen consisted of peripheral blood, obtained 28 days after the second AZD1222 dose. Here the CDR3 reads CASSQQSLGRMGPQHF. The CDR3 DNA is TGCGCCAGCAGCCAACAGAGTTTGGGGAGGATGGGCCCCCAGCATTTT.